The 13 T cell receptor beta chains below were found in one sample sequenced in a study of Graves' ophthalmopathy and Graves' hyperthyroidism. The authors amplified TCR beta CDR3 regions, and they did so from RNA transcripts for repertoire sequencing. In the first round, RT-PCR was carried out with HTBI primers, and a multiplex PCR formed the second round. TCRdb reprocessed the multiplex PCR reads via MiXCR and lists one record per CDR3 protein. In the table there are 300,000 or so distinct CDR3 sequences, roughly 15% of which are singletons. Input material: peripheral blood. All receptors derive from an adult man with Graves' ophthalmopathy.

This clonotype was picked up many times. CDR3 sequence (DNA): TGTGCCAGCAGCTTGGGGAGGGTGGGTCAGCCCCAGCATTTT. Amino acid sequence: CASSLGRVGQPQHF. V usage is TRBV11-2 and J usage is TRBJ1-5; D not resolved. The germline V and J ends were trimmed by 3 bases and 6 bases, with 12 bases remaining between them. The CDR3 contains 14 residues. Germline values: CDR1 SGHAT, CDR2 FQNNGV. Looking up the rest from reference TRBV11-2 and TRBJ1-5 gives the full variable domain: EAGVAQSPRYKIIEKRQSVAFWCNPISGHATLYWYQQILGQGPKLLIQFQNNGVVDDSQLPKDRFSAERLKGVDSTLKIQPAKLEDSAVYLCASSLGRVGQPQHFGDGTRLSIL.

This clonotype was seen at least ten times. V gene TRBV2 combines with J gene TRBJ2-5; TRBD1 aligns across 7 bases. CDR3 size: 14 residues. Germline assignment: CDR1 SNHLY and CDR2 FYNNEI. The trim removed 6 bases at V and 2 bases at J, leaving 6 bases unmatched. For the CDR3, the DNA is TGTGCCAGCAGGGCAGGGACAGAACAAGAGACCCAGTACTTC. Its protein product is CASRAGTEQETQYF.

The chain combines TRBV18 with TRBJ1-1; the D gene is possibly TRBD1 (6 bases). This CDR3 is built from 14 residues. The V end lost 3 bases, the J end lost 4 bases, and 12 bases lay between the germline ends. The germline CDR1 and CDR2 sequences are KGHSH and LQKENI. The DNA for the CDR3 is TGTGCCAGCTCACCGGGGGGCTATGGCACTGAAGCTTTCTTT. Translated, it gives CASSPGGYGTEAFF.

The table lists this clonotype with many counts. The J gene is TRBJ1-1, the V gene TRBV20-1, with D unresolved. V lost 2 bases to trimming and J lost 4 bases, with 14 bases between them. Germline V lookup: CDR1 DFQATT, CDR2 SNEGSKA (reference sequence). The CDR3 spans 14 residues. As DNA, the CDR3 is TGCAGTGCTAGACCCTACTCGGGGTTCACTGAAGCTTTCTTT. Amino acids: CSARPYSGFTEAFF.

This clonotype was counted at least ten times. The chain carries TRBV28 and TRBJ2-7; 8 positions match TRBD1. The CDR3 is 15 residues long. V shed 6 bases and J 2 bases; nucleotides not matched to a gene: 9. The germline CDR1 and CDR2 sequences are MDHEN and SYDVKM. CDR3 loop: CASRPGTGPTYEQYF. CDR3 nucleotide sequence: TGTGCCAGCAGACCCGGGACAGGACCCACCTACGAGCAGTACTTC.

Ten or more counts support this clonotype. The rearrangement joins TRBV4-1 to TRBJ2-7; D unclear. The V and J ends lost 1 base and 0 bases respectively, with 7 bases between them. Germline V CDR1 and CDR2: MGHRA, YSYEKL. The CDR3 is 14 amino acids. CDR3 region: CASSQAASSYEQYF. CDR3 nucleotides: TGCGCCAGCAGCCAAGCCGCTAGCTCCTACGAGCAGTACTTC.

This clonotype was seen at least ten times. J is TRBJ2-7 and V is TRBV20-1; D is ambiguous. CDR1 DFQATT and CDR2 SNEGSKA come from the germline V gene (reference sequence). V gave up 0 bases and J gave up 2 bases, with 5 bases separating them. This CDR3 is 12 amino acids long. The CDR3 DNA reads as TGCAGTGCTAGAGAGACGACCTACGAGCAGTACTTC. It translates to CSARETTYEQYF.

There are many counts of this clonotype. Here the CDR3 DNA reads TGCGCCAGCAGCCAAGTTGCAGGGTTAGGCGGCTACACCTTC. This codes for CASSQVAGLGGYTF. This chain uses TRBV4-1 with TRBJ1-2; maybe TRBD1 (5 bases). The CDR3 is 14 residues long. The V end lost 1 base, the J end lost 8 bases, and 14 bases lay between the germline ends. The V gene's germline CDR1 is MGHRA and CDR2 YSYEKL.

This clonotype was detected many times. The genes are TRBV4-2 and TRBJ1-2; D is possibly TRBD1 (6 bases). The CDR3 is made up of 15 amino acids. Trimming left V 0 bases short and J 8 bases short, with 16 bases between. CDR1 LGHNA and CDR2 YNFKEQ come from the germline V gene. Here the CDR3 reads CASSQDLQGREGYTF. DNA for the CDR3: TGTGCCAGCAGCCAAGACCTACAGGGAAGGGAAGGCTACACCTTC.

This clonotype was observed many times. V usage is TRBV28 and J usage is TRBJ2-2; TRBD1 agrees at 7 bases. Germline CDR1 is MDHEN and CDR2 is SYDVKM. V lost 3 bases and J lost 9; bases outside the gene matches: 4. The CDR3 is made up of 13 amino acids. CDR3 sequence: CASSFNRGRELFF. CDR3 coding DNA: TGTGCCAGCAGTTTTAACAGGGGACGGGAGCTGTTTTTT.

This clonotype was counted at least ten times. This chain joins TRBV6-2 or TRBV6-3 and TRBJ1-1, with D hard to call. The CDR3 contains 14 residues. Germline V gene sequence: CDR1 MNHEY, CDR2 SVGEGT. V was trimmed by 2 bases and J by 4 bases, leaving 11 bases between them. The CDR3 DNA is TGTGCCAGCAGTTACCCAAGGGTGAGCACTGAAGCTTTCTTT. It encodes CASSYPRVSTEAFF.

This clonotype was observed a few times. The chain carries TRBV6-1 and TRBJ1-2, with 7 bases that match TRBD1. From germline, CDR1 is MNHNS and CDR2 SASEGT. This CDR3 comprises 12 residues. The V gene end was trimmed by 10 bases and the J gene end by 4 bases; junction bases not matched to a gene: 6. The CDR3 nucleotides read TGTGCCATTAATAGGGACAGCTATGGCTACACCTTC. The encoded protein is CAINRDSYGYTF.

This chain connects TRBV6-4 to TRBJ2-7; 7 bases are a match to TRBD2. This CDR3 is 14 amino acids long. After removal of 0 bases from V and 6 bases from J, the junction contained 5 bases not matched to a gene. Germline V gene sequence: CDR1 MRHNA, CDR2 SNTAGT. The CDR3 protein is CASSDSSSGGEQYF. Written as DNA, the CDR3 is TGTGCCAGCAGTGACTCTTCCTCGGGGGGCGAGCAGTACTTC.